The 25 T cell receptor beta chains below come from one sample, sequenced in a study of neurological immune-mediated disorders (dated by TCRdb to the late 2010s). Library creation used 5' RACE. Data came from an Illumina HiSeq 2500. Using fastp trimming at Q25 and MiXCR clonotype assembly, TCRdb reanalyzed the public sequencing data and kept in-frame beta chains. CDR3 protein sequences are deduplicated, and each keeps its most common genes and DNA. This sample gives tens of thousands of distinct CDR3 sequences in total; approximately 10% of them show up just once. Clones ranked in the top ten supply roughly 7.1% of the sample. Sample: PBMCs. All receptors come from a woman in her 30s with HTLV-1-associated myelopathy (HAM/TSP).

In this sample, this clonotype turned up many times. This chain links TRBV7-9 with TRBJ1-1, with D possibly matching TRBD1 (6 bases). Looked up from germline, CDR1 is SEHNR and CDR2 is FQNEAQ (reference sequence). Trimming removed 6 bases from V and 2 bases from J, with 19 bases in between. CDR3 length: 16 amino acids. CDR3 DNA sequence: TGTGCCAGCAGGAGGGTTGGGGGACAAGGAAACACTGAAGCTTTCTTT. Encoded protein: CASRRVGGQGNTEAFF.

The rearrangement links TRBV5-1 to TRBJ1-3; no definite D call. Germline values: CDR1 SGHRS, CDR2 YFSETQ. The CDR3 loop spans 14 amino acids. V was clipped by 3 bases and J by 5 bases, with 12 bases between them. Here the CDR3 reads CASSSETIRNTIYF. In nucleotides, the CDR3 is TGCGCCAGCAGCTCTGAGACAATCCGAAACACCATATATTTT. Full variable domain (rest looked up from reference TRBV5-1 and TRBJ1-3): KAGVTQTPRYLIKTRGQQVTLSCSPISGHRSVSWYQQTPGQGLQFLFEYFSETQRNKGNFPGRFSGRQFSNSRSEMNVSTLELGDSALYLCASSSETIRNTIYFGEGSWLTVV.

This clonotype was seen repeatedly, ten times or more. CDR3: CASTERGQNTEAFF. DNA for the CDR3: TGTGCCAGCACCGAGCGGGGACAGAACACTGAAGCTTTCTTT. The rearrangement links TRBV6-1 to TRBJ1-1; D may be TRBD1 (6 bases). Germline V gene sequence: CDR1 MNHNS, CDR2 SASEGT. Trimming removed 7 bases at V and 1 base at J, with 13 bases between. This CDR3 region has 14 residues.

This clonotype was recorded many times. CDR3 residues: CSTPANYGYTF. CDR3 coding DNA: TGCTCCACTCCTGCGAACTATGGCTACACCTTC. The chain couples TRBV20-1 to TRBJ1-2, with D hard to call. This CDR3 is 11 amino acids long. CDR1 and CDR2 from the germline V gene are DFQATT and SNEGSKA (reference sequence).

In its sample, this clonotype was seen many times. J is TRBJ2-3 and V is TRBV7-2, with D perhaps TRBD1 or TRBD2 (6 bases each). Per the germline V gene, CDR1 is SGHTA and CDR2 is FQGNSA. The CDR3 is made up of 15 amino acids. V lost 2 bases to trimming and J lost 3 bases, with 12 bases between them. The chain's CDR3 is CASSLTQGRTDTQYF. The CDR3 nucleotides read TGTGCCAGCAGCTTAACTCAGGGGAGGACAGATACGCAGTATTTT.

This clonotype has at least ten counts. The CDR3 DNA is TGTGCCAGCAGTTTGGGTTCTGGAAACACCATATATTTT. Protein product: CASSLGSGNTIYF. The rearrangement links TRBV12-3 or TRBV12-4 to TRBJ1-3; D ambiguous. The CDR3 runs 13 residues. Trimming stripped 3 bases from V and 1 base from J, with 4 bases between.

This clonotype was seen at least ten times. The chain is built from TRBV29-1 and TRBJ2-1, with TRBD2 identical over 8 bases. The V gene end was trimmed by 6 bases and the J gene end by 4 bases; junction bases not matched to a gene: 20. CDR1 and CDR2 (germline): SQVTM, ANQGSEA. This CDR3 is 18 amino acids long. CDR3 amino acids: CSVRLLWGSGEIYNEQFF. The CDR3 DNA is TGCAGCGTCCGACTCCTATGGGGTAGCGGGGAAATATACAATGAGCAGTTCTTC.

This clonotype was seen ten or more times. The gene calls are TRBV24-1 and TRBJ2-3; 9 bases map to TRBD2. Looked up from germline, CDR1 is KGHDR and CDR2 is SFDVKD. Losses at the gene ends were 6 bases for V and 0 bases for J; bases not matched to a gene: 15. This CDR3 has 19 amino acids. The CDR3: CATSPGLAGSGPSTDTQYF. CDR3 coding DNA: TGTGCCACCAGTCCGGGGCTAGCGGGGAGTGGGCCAAGCACAGATACGCAGTATTTT.

The sample holds many counts of this clonotype. The chain recombines TRBV20-1 with TRBJ1-1; no clear D gene. Per the germline V gene, CDR1 is DFQATT and CDR2 is SNEGSKA (reference sequence). The CDR3 length is 16 residues. The V end lost 4 bases, the J end lost 7 bases, and 25 bases lay between the germline ends. The CDR3 reads CSAKERGLGILGEAFF. CDR3 nucleotides: TGCAGTGCTAAGGAGCGTGGTTTAGGGATATTAGGTGAAGCTTTCTTT.

This clonotype has a count of ten or more. This sequence joins TRBV20-1 and TRBJ1-5; D might be TRBD1 (5 bases). The CDR3 extends over 14 amino acids. V lost 0 bases, J lost 9 bases, and 15 bases lay in between. Looked up from germline, CDR1 is DFQATT and CDR2 is SNEGSKA (reference sequence). The CDR3 spells CSARDAGGFGPQHF. The CDR3 DNA reads TGCAGTGCTAGAGATGCGGGGGGTTTTGGGCCCCAGCATTTT.

This clonotype has a count of ten or more. The V and J genes are TRBV21-1 and TRBJ2-2; the tabulated D call, TRBD1, remains unverified against the DNA. TRBV21-1 is listed as a pseudogene. The CDR3 loop spans 18 amino acids. Here the CDR3 DNA reads TGTGCCAGCAGCAAAGTACGTAGGGACAGCCCTTACACCGGGGAGCTGTTTTTT. This translates into CASSKVRRDSPYTGELFF.

This clonotype was seen many times. CDR3 coding DNA: TGCAGTGCTAGGCGCGACGGGACAGTAAATTCACCCCTCCACTTT. It yields the protein CSARRDGTVNSPLHF. The rearrangement uses TRBV20-1 and TRBJ1-6, with 7 bases lining up with TRBD1. Germline CDR1 is DFQATT and CDR2 is SNEGSKA (reference sequence). The J segment lost 7 bases and the V segment lost 3 bases, leaving 9 bases of the junction unmatched. The CDR3 consists of 15 residues.

This clonotype was observed at least ten times. This chain uses TRBV7-9 with TRBJ1-2; no clear D gene. The CDR3 covers 16 residues. The germline V gene encodes CDR1 SEHNR and CDR2 FQNEAQ (reference sequence). Trimming took 2 bases from V and 4 from J, leaving 17 bases between them. The CDR3 DNA reads as TGTGCCAGCAGCTTAATTAGGACGGAAAGAATCTATGGCTACACCTTC. Translated: CASSLIRTERIYGYTF.

This clonotype has at least ten counts. J is TRBJ2-2 and V is TRBV6-6, with D possibly being TRBD1 (6 bases). Germline V gene lookup returns CDR1 MNHNY and CDR2 SVGAGI (reference sequence). Between the trimmed V and J ends, which lost 6 bases and 1 base, there was a span of 9 bases. The CDR3 length is 14 residues. The CDR3 region is CASSLTGNTGELFF. Here the CDR3 DNA reads TGTGCCAGCAGCCTGACAGGGAACACCGGGGAGCTGTTTTTT.

Comment on this clonotype: Without the conserved terminal phenylalanine or tryptophan, this CDR3 likely stems from a read error. The rearrangement uses TRBV6-5 and TRBJ1-2; D not resolved. The germline V and J ends were trimmed by 6 bases and 4 bases, with 12 bases remaining between them. CDR1 MNHEY and CDR2 SVGAGI come from the germline V gene. This CDR3 is built from 13 residues. The CDR3 bases are TGTGCCAGCAGGCTCGAGAGTACCTATGGCTACACCGTC. This sequence encodes CASRLESTYGYTV.

This clonotype was seen at least ten times. This chain links TRBV7-9 with TRBJ2-1, with D unclear. Trimming pared 3 bases from V and 4 bases from J, leaving 13 bases between. CDR3 length: 15 residues. Germline V gene data show CDR1 as SEHNR and CDR2 as FQNEAQ (reference sequence). CDR3 DNA: TGTGCCAGCAGCTTCCTCGCGGCTCTGTACAATGAGCAGTTCTTC. Its protein product is CASSFLAALYNEQFF.

This clonotype was detected many times. V usage is TRBV11-3 and J usage is TRBJ2-1; D uncertain. This CDR3 spans 13 amino acids. Looked up from germline, CDR1 is SGHNT and CDR2 is YENEEA. Between the trimmed V and J ends, which lost 6 bases and 8 bases, there was a span of 14 bases. Here the CDR3 DNA reads TGTGCCAGCAGTGCCATTAGTGAGGATGAGCAGTTCTTC. It codes for CASSAISEDEQFF.

In its sample, this clonotype was seen many times. The J gene is TRBJ2-1, the V gene TRBV2; 12 nucleotides line up with TRBD2. With V trimmed by 6 bases and J by 4 bases, 4 bases remained unmatched. This CDR3 is 15 amino acids long. Germline V gene data show CDR1 as SNHLY and CDR2 as FYNNEI. In nucleotides, the CDR3 is TGTGCCAGCAGGGCCGGGACTAGCGGGTACAATGAGCAGTTCTTC. This encodes CASRAGTSGYNEQFF. Based on the CDR3 plus reference TRBV2 and TRBJ2-1, the full variable domain is EPEVTQTPSHQVTQMGQEVILRCVPISNHLYFYWYRQILGQKVEFLVSFYNNEISEKSEIFDDQFSVERPDGSNFTLKIRSTKLEDSAMYFCASRAGTSGYNEQFFGPGTRLTVL.

Ten or more counts support this clonotype. This chain uses TRBV10-2 with TRBJ1-1, with a possible D match to TRBD1 (5 bases). The length of the CDR3 is 17 residues. The germline V and J ends were trimmed by 3 bases and 0 bases, with 17 bases remaining between them. Germline lookup yields CDR1 WSHSY and CDR2 SAAADI. The CDR3 coding sequence is TGCGCCAGCAGTGATCCCAGGGCTAACTTCATGAACACTGAAGCTTTCTTT. Translating gives CASSDPRANFMNTEAFF.

This clonotype was recorded many times. This chain uses TRBV20-1 with TRBJ2-1; 8 positions agree with TRBD1. The CDR3 sequence is 13 residues long. Trimming at V came to 5 bases and at J to 8 bases, leaving 8 bases not matched to a gene. Germline V gene lookup returns CDR1 DFQATT and CDR2 SNEGSKA (reference sequence). The CDR3 reads CSALRTGSYEQFF. DNA of the CDR3: TGCAGTGCTCTCCGGACAGGGTCGTATGAGCAGTTCTTC.

At least ten counts were recorded for this clonotype. The rearrangement joins TRBV20-1 to TRBJ2-1, with TRBD2 matching 9 bases. Trimming removed 3 bases from V and 3 bases from J; junction bases left unmatched: 3. Germline assignment: CDR1 DFQATT and CDR2 SNEGSKA (reference sequence). This CDR3 region has 14 residues. CDR3 DNA: TGCAGTGCTAGCAGCGGGGGGTACTACAATGAGCAGTTCTTC. Residues: CSASSGGYYNEQFF.

This clonotype appeared many times. The chain joins TRBV4-2 to TRBJ1-4, with D possibly TRBD1 on 6 matching bases. The ends were cut back, 0 bases at V and 7 bases at J, with 21 bases in the middle. CDR3 length: 18 residues. The germline gives CDR1 LGHNA, CDR2 YNFKEQ. The CDR3 DNA reads TGTGCCAGCAGCCAAGATCTGGGAGCGGGGGCGATAGGTGAAAAACTGTTTTTT. It codes for CASSQDLGAGAIGEKLFF.

Many counts were recorded for this clonotype. The rearrangement uses TRBV20-1 and TRBJ1-1, with unresolved D. The CDR3 runs to 12 residues. Trimming cost V 3 bases and J 5 bases, with 10 bases left between them. Germline assignment: CDR1 DFQATT and CDR2 SNEGSKA (reference sequence). The CDR3 here is CSARGPGTEAFF. In nucleotides, the CDR3 is TGCAGTGCTAGGGGCCCGGGGACTGAAGCTTTCTTT.

The table lists this clonotype with many counts. The chain combines TRBV7-9 with TRBJ2-3; D may correspond to TRBD1 or TRBD2 (5 bases each). Trimming pared 6 bases from V and 3 bases from J, leaving 22 bases between. CDR3 length equals 17 residues. Germline lookup yields CDR1 SEHNR and CDR2 FQNEAQ (reference sequence). Here the CDR3 DNA reads TGTGCCAGCAGTTATCGACCGGGACCTAAGGGGACAGATACGCAGTATTTT. Its translation is CASSYRPGPKGTDTQYF.

This chain uses TRBV20-1 with TRBJ2-7, with a possible D match to TRBD2 (7 bases). V lost 4 bases to trimming and J lost 5 bases, with 21 bases between them. The V gene's germline CDR1 is DFQATT and CDR2 SNEGSKA (reference sequence). The CDR3 contains 15 residues. In DNA form, the CDR3 reads TGCAGTGCTATCGGGGGGAGTGGGGGCAGCGACGAGCAGTACTTC. It translates to CSAIGGSGGSDEQYF.